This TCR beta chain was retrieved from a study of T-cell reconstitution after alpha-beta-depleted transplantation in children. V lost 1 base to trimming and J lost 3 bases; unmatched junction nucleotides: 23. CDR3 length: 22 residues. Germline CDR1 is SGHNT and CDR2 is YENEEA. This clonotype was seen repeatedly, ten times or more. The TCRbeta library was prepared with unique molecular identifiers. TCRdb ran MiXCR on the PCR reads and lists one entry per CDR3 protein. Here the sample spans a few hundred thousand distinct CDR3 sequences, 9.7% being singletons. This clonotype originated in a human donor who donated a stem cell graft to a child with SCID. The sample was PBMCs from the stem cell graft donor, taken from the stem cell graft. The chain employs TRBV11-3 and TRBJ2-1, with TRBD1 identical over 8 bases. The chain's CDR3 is CASSLGPSLQEGQGAFYNEQFF. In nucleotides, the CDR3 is TGTGCCAGCAGCTTAGGCCCCTCGCTTCAGGAGGGTCAGGGGGCCTTCTACAATGAGCAGTTCTTC.